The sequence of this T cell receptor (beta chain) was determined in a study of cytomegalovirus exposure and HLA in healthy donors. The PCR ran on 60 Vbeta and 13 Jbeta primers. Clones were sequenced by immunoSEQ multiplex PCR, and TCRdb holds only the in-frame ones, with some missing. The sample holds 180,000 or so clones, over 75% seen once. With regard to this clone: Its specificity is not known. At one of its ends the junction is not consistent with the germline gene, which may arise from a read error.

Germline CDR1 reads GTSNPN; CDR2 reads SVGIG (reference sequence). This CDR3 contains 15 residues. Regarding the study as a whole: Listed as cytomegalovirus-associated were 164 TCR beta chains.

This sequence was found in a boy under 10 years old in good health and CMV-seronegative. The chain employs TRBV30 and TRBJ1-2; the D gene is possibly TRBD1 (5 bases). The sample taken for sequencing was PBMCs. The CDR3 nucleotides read TGTGTCTGGAGTGTACTGGGGGGGGGAGGGTATGGCTACACCTTC. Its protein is CVWSVLGGGGYGYTF.